This record covers a single T cell receptor (beta chain). Its target is not known. TCR alpha and TCR beta cDNA libraries with sample barcodes and UMIs came from 5'RACE using constant-segment primers. Each CDR3 protein is one row after TCRdb ran MiXCR on the 5' RACE reads. The sample has 200,000 to 300,000 distinct CDR3 sequences; about 16% are singletons. The record originates from a study of T-cell memory formation after mild COVID-19. Findings and limits, study-wide: Researchers report contracting CD4+ clones mostly in CM and EM, with CD8+ clones in EMRA. Confirmation was lacking for SARS-CoV-2 specificity of second-wave clones that peaked on day 37.

Trimming shortened V by 1 base and J by 7 bases, and 13 bases separated the two germline ends. Germline CDR1 reads MDHEN; CDR2 reads SYDVKM. CDR3 length: 14 residues. The TCR originated in an adult woman who had mild COVID-19 (a few samples of this study predate the infection). Cell type and time point are not known. The J gene is TRBJ1-2, the V gene TRBV28; D not certain. The specimen was PBMCs or a T cell subset sorted from them (not recorded which). CDR3 amino acids: CASSLLPIRGGYTF. The CDR3 DNA follows: TGTGCCAGCAGTTTATTGCCGATTCGGGGTGGCTACACCTTC.